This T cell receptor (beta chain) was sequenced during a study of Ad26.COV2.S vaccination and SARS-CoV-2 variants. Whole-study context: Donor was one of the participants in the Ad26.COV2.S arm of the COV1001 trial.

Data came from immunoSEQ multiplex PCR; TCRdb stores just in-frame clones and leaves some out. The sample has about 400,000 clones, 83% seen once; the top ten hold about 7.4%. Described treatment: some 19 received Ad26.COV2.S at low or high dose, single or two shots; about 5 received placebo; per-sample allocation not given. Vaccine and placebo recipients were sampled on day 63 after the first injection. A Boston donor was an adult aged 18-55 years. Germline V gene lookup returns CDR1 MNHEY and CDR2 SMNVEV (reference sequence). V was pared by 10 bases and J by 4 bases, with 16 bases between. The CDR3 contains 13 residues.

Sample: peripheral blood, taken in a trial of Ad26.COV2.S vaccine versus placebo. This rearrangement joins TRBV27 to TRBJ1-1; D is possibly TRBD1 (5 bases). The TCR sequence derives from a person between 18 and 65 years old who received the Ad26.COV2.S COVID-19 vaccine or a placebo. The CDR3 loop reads CATKRGGGTEAFF. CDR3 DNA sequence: TGTGCCACCAAAAGGGGCGGCGGCACTGAAGCTTTCTTT.